The 30 T cell receptor beta chains below all came from one sample that was sequenced in a study of blood T cell repertoires in COVID-19. Sequencing was performed with immunoSEQ multiplex PCR; in TCRdb, only in-frame clones are kept and a portion is missing. The repertoire consists of 130,000 or so clones, with roughly 75% occurring once and the leading ten covering around 15%. What was sequenced was peripheral blood. These TCRs come from a man aged 55-75 years with active or convalescent COVID-19.

The chain couples TRBV9 to TRBJ1-4, with 8 bases identical to TRBD1. The junction had 8 bases not matched to a gene; V was cut back by 0 bases and J by 10 bases. The CDR3 loop spans 15 amino acids. CDR1 SGDLS and CDR2 YYNGEE come from the germline V gene. The DNA of the CDR3 is TGTGCCAGCAGCGTAGTGGGGACAGGTGATGGAAAACTGTTTTTT. Its protein product is CASSVVGTGDGKLFF.

V usage is TRBV29-1 and J usage is TRBJ1-1; a weak D match, TRBD1 (6 bases). Trimming removed 7 bases from V and 5 bases from J, with 17 bases in between. Germline V gene sequence: CDR1 SQVTM, CDR2 ANQGSEA. The CDR3 covers 13 residues. The CDR3 DNA reads as TGCAGCGCCGTGCAGGGGCGAGATACTGAAGCTTTCTTT. The encoded protein is CSAVQGRDTEAFF.

The chain carries TRBV7-9 and TRBJ1-4; perhaps TRBD1 as D (5 bases). The germline CDR1 and CDR2 sequences are SEHNR and FQNEAQ (reference sequence). Trimming took off 5 bases at V and 7 bases at J, with 17 bases between the two ends. This CDR3 is built from 15 residues. CDR3 sequence reads: CASSPPREAGEKLFF. For the CDR3, the DNA is TGTGCCAGCAGCCCACCCAGGGAAGCGGGTGAAAAACTGTTTTTT.

V and J are TRBV4-1 and TRBJ1-4, with D hard to call. Germline V gives CDR1 MGHRA, CDR2 YSYEKL. The length of the CDR3 is 18 residues. V was shortened by 0 bases and J by 0 bases, with 14 bases between the two germline ends. For the CDR3, the DNA is TGCGCCAGCAGCCAAGATACTACCCGTACTGCAACTAATGAAAAACTGTTTTTT. Its translation is CASSQDTTRTATNEKLFF.

The chain has TRBV24-1 and TRBJ2-7; 10 nucleotides align to TRBD2. V lost 3 bases and J lost 2; bases outside the gene matches: 9. The CDR3 contains 17 residues. Per germline, CDR1 KGHDR and CDR2 SFDVKD. For the CDR3, the DNA is TGTGCCACCAGTGATGAAGGCGAGCGGGAGGGGACCTACGAGCAGTACTTC. This codes for CATSDEGEREGTYEQYF.

This clone was seen a few times. V is TRBV2 and J is TRBJ2-7; a possible D gene is TRBD2 (5 bases). The CDR3 runs 16 residues. Between the trimmed V and J ends, which lost 7 bases and 0 bases, there was a span of 19 bases. Germline-derived CDR1 and CDR2 are SNHLY and FYNNEI. The CDR3 sequence: CASTSLERARSYEQYF. In nucleotides, the CDR3 is TGTGCCAGCACCAGCCTGGAGAGGGCTCGCTCCTACGAGCAGTACTTC.

The V call is TRBV29-1, the J call TRBJ1-5; D is undetermined. Trimming stripped 4 bases from V and 2 bases from J, with 6 bases between. There are 12 residues in the CDR3. CDR1 SQVTM and CDR2 ANQGSEA come from the germline V gene. As DNA, the CDR3 is TGCAGCGTTGGCGGGGGCAATCAGCCCCAGCATTTT. It translates to CSVGGGNQPQHF.

The gene calls are TRBV2 and TRBJ2-7; the D gene is possibly TRBD2 (6 bases). V was pared by 6 bases and J by 7 bases, with 13 bases between. This CDR3 region has 12 residues. The germline V gene has CDR1 SNHLY and CDR2 FYNNEI. The CDR3 bases are TGTGCCAGCAGGGAGGGGTTGGGGGAGCAGTACTTC. This encodes CASREGLGEQYF.

The genes are TRBV2 and TRBJ2-1, with 8 nucleotides matching TRBD2. The ends lost 6 bases at V and 6 bases at J; junction bases unmatched: 19. The germline CDR1 and CDR2 sequences are SNHLY and FYNNEI. The CDR3 consists of 18 residues. CDR3 loop: CASSINAGGSVLGNEQFF. The CDR3, as DNA: TGTGCCAGCAGCATAAATGCGGGAGGTTCCGTTCTGGGCAATGAGCAGTTCTTC. Drawing the rest from reference TRBV2 and TRBJ2-1, the complete variable domain is EPEVTQTPSHQVTQMGQEVILRCVPISNHLYFYWYRQILGQKVEFLVSFYNNEISEKSEIFDDQFSVERPDGSNFTLKIRSTKLEDSAMYFCASSINAGGSVLGNEQFFGPGTRLTVL.

The chain has TRBV30 and TRBJ1-2, with TRBD1 matching 12 bases. The CDR3 contains 12 residues. After removal of 5 bases from V and 7 bases from J, the junction contained 2 bases not matched to a gene. Germline V gives CDR1 GTSNPN, CDR2 SVGIG (reference sequence). The CDR3 here is CAWGTGGPGYTF. CDR3 bases: TGTGCCTGGGGGACAGGGGGCCCTGGCTACACCTTC. The full variable domain, its missing parts supplied by reference TRBV30 and TRBJ1-2, is SQTIHQWPATLVQPVGSPLSLECTVEGTSNPNLYWYRQAAGRGLQLLFYSVGIGQISSEVPQNLSASRPQDRQFILSSKKLLLSDSGFYLCAWGTGGPGYTFGSGTRLTVV.

The rearrangement joins TRBV5-1 to TRBJ1-5; weak D call: TRBD1 (5 bases). The CDR3 loop spans 15 amino acids. V was cut by 0 bases and J by 4 bases, with 11 bases left in between. Germline V gene sequence: CDR1 SGHRS, CDR2 YFSETQ. In nucleotides, the CDR3 is TGCGCCAGCAGCTTGGGGCCAGGGTGGAATCAGCCCCAGCATTTT. Protein product: CASSLGPGWNQPQHF.

The CDR3 is CASSQKTGVEQYF. CDR3 DNA sequence: TGTGCCAGCAGTCAAAAGACAGGGGTCGAGCAGTACTTC. The genes are TRBV6-4 and TRBJ2-7; 8 nucleotides line up with TRBD1. With 5 bases clipped from V and 6 bases from J, the junction kept 6 bases outside the gene matches. Per the germline V gene, CDR1 is MRHNA and CDR2 is SNTAGT. The CDR3 runs to 13 residues.

The rearrangement links TRBV27 to TRBJ2-6; D is uncertain. Trimming pared 3 bases from V and 0 bases from J, leaving 12 bases between. This CDR3 has 17 amino acids. Germline assignment: CDR1 MNHEY and CDR2 SMNVEV (reference sequence). DNA of the CDR3: TGTGCCAGCAGTTTCGGCGCAGGCCTCTCTGGGGCCAACGTCCTGACTTTC. It is translated as CASSFGAGLSGANVLTF.

The rearrangement uses TRBV28 and TRBJ2-1; tentative D call: TRBD2 (6 bases). Germline V gene data show CDR1 as MDHEN and CDR2 as SYDVKM. This CDR3 is 15 amino acids long. Trimming removed 3 bases at V and 12 bases at J, with 21 bases between. The CDR3: CASSFPGLGLVGQFF. The CDR3 nucleotides are TGTGCCAGCAGTTTTCCAGGACTGGGACTTGTAGGGCAGTTCTTC. Using reference TRBV28 and TRBJ2-1 for the parts outside the CDR3, the full variable domain is DVKVTQSSRYLVKRTGEKVFLECVQDMDHENMFWYRQDPGLGLRLIYFSYDVKMKEKGDIPEGYSVSREKKERFSLILESASTNQTSMYLCASSFPGLGLVGQFFGPGTRLTVL.

V and J are TRBV3-1 (or the pseudogene TRBV3-2) and TRBJ2-7; 7 nucleotides line up with TRBD2. This CDR3 has 14 residues. Germline V CDR1 and CDR2: LGHDT, YNNKEL (reference sequence). V dropped 4 bases and J dropped 5; count of bases not matched to a gene: 8. The CDR3 is CASSLTWGGNEQYF. The CDR3 DNA follows: TGTGCCAGCAGCCTCACGTGGGGAGGGAACGAGCAGTACTTC.

CDR3 region: CASSLLVAETQYF. In nucleotides, the CDR3 is TGTGCCAGCAGCTTATTGGTAGCCGAGACCCAGTACTTC. V gene TRBV7-2 combines with J gene TRBJ2-5; D not resolved. CDR1 SGHTA and CDR2 FQGNSA come from the germline V gene. Trimming took 2 bases from V and 5 from J, leaving 9 bases between them. The CDR3 is 13 residues long.

The chain carries TRBV28 and TRBJ1-5, with 8 bases lining up with TRBD1. With V trimmed by 4 bases and J by 3 bases, 5 bases remained unmatched. This CDR3 has 15 amino acids. Germline CDR1 MDHEN, CDR2 SYDVKM. CDR3 nucleotides: TGTGCCAGCAGTTCTGGGACAGGCCCCAATCAGCCCCAGCATTTT. It yields the protein CASSSGTGPNQPQHF.

The chain joins TRBV7-6 to TRBJ2-7; 7 bases are shared with TRBD2. V shed 3 bases, J shed 1 base, and the junction held 3 bases outside the gene matches. The CDR3 covers 14 residues. The germline V gene encodes CDR1 SGHVS and CDR2 FNYEAQ. The DNA of the CDR3 is TGTGCCAGCAGCTTCCTAGCGGAGTCCTACGAGCAGTACTTC. It encodes CASSFLAESYEQYF.

This clone was counted at least ten times. The rearrangement joins TRBV29-1 to TRBJ1-3; TRBD1 agrees at 11 bases. Germline CDR1 and CDR2: SQVTM and ANQGSEA. This CDR3 has 13 residues. V lost 7 bases, J lost 5 bases, and 4 bases stayed unmatched. CDR3 coding DNA: TGCAGCGCGGGGGACAGGGGGAGAAACACCATATATTTT. As protein: CSAGDRGRNTIYF.

This sequence joins TRBV11-2 and TRBJ1-3; D uncertain. The CDR3 consists of 15 residues. Trimming left V 0 bases short and J 0 bases short, with 6 bases between. Germline V lookup: CDR1 SGHAT, CDR2 FQNNGV. This chain's CDR3 is CASSLDRYSGNTIYF. CDR3 nucleotide sequence: TGTGCCAGCAGCTTAGACAGATACTCTGGAAACACCATATATTTT. The entire variable domain, with the rest obtained from reference TRBV11-2 and TRBJ1-3, is as follows: EAGVAQSPRYKIIEKRQSVAFWCNPISGHATLYWYQQILGQGPKLLIQFQNNGVVDDSQLPKDRFSAERLKGVDSTLKIQPAKLEDSAVYLCASSLDRYSGNTIYFGEGSWLTVV.

The chain has TRBV6-6 and TRBJ2-7, with 8 bases aligning to TRBD2. The CDR3 extends over 14 amino acids. Losses at the gene ends were 0 bases for V and 8 bases for J; bases not matched to a gene: 6. Germline V lookup: CDR1 MNHNY, CDR2 SVGAGI (reference sequence). CDR3 DNA: TGTGCCAGCAGTTACTCGCCTAAGCGGGAGAAGCAGTACTTC. Its translation is CASSYSPKREKQYF.

In this sample, this clone turned up a few times. The chain combines TRBV7-2 with TRBJ1-1; D remains unclear. The CDR3 totals 15 residues. V was pared by 5 bases and J by 1 base, with 14 bases between. Germline CDR1 SGHTA, CDR2 FQGNSA. The CDR3 DNA reads TGTGCCAGCAGCCGTCAGGAGGGCAGGAACACTGAAGCTTTCTTT. The encoded protein is CASSRQEGRNTEAFF.

This clone was seen more than once but under ten times. The chain joins TRBV19 to TRBJ2-3, with 9 bases fitting TRBD1. Germline assignment: CDR1 LNHDA and CDR2 SQIVND (reference sequence). The CDR3 runs to 14 residues. V lost 6 bases to trimming and J lost 6 bases; unmatched junction nucleotides: 7. CDR3 DNA sequence: TGTGCCAGTAGCAATGACAGGGGGGCCGATACGCAGTATTTT. Translated: CASSNDRGADTQYF.

The J gene is TRBJ1-1, the V gene TRBV30, with D possibly matching TRBD1 (6 bases). The germline CDR1 and CDR2 sequences are GTSNPN and SVGIG (reference sequence). V was shortened by 8 bases and J by 0 bases, with 22 bases between the two germline ends. This CDR3 comprises 16 residues. The CDR3 sequence: CAGIHKLGTLNTEAFF. In DNA form, the CDR3 reads TGTGCCGGGATCCATAAGCTCGGGACATTGAACACTGAAGCTTTCTTT.

The table lists this clone with a few counts. The chain links TRBV9 to TRBJ2-2; the D gene is possibly TRBD1 (6 bases). Looked up from germline, CDR1 is SGDLS and CDR2 is YYNGEE. Trimming took 3 bases from V and 5 from J, leaving 20 bases between them. This CDR3 is built from 17 residues. CDR3 bases: TGTGCCAGCAGCGCCCAGACAGGAGCCTTTACAACCGGGGAGCTGTTTTTT. Translation gives CASSAQTGAFTTGELFF.

V usage is TRBV10-3 and J usage is TRBJ1-4, with a tentative D call TRBD1 (5 bases). Between the trimmed V and J ends, which lost 2 bases and 8 bases, there was a span of 9 bases. Per germline, CDR1 ENHRY and CDR2 SYGVKD. The length of the CDR3 is 13 residues. Here the CDR3 reads CAISEGGKEKLFF. CDR3 nucleotides: TGTGCCATCAGTGAGGGGGGGAAGGAAAAACTGTTTTTT.

The chain joins TRBV6-2 or TRBV6-3 to TRBJ2-3; 10 bases agree with TRBD2. The CDR3 runs to 17 residues. Germline CDR1 reads MNHEY; CDR2 reads SVGEGT. V shed 2 bases and J 4 bases; nucleotides not matched to a gene: 9. The CDR3: CASSYPKAGGLSDTQYF. The CDR3 coding sequence is TGTGCCAGCAGTTACCCTAAAGCGGGAGGGCTGTCAGATACGCAGTATTTT.

The V call is TRBV29-1, the J call TRBJ2-1, with a tentative D call TRBD1 (5 bases). Germline V gene sequence: CDR1 SQVTM, CDR2 ANQGSEA. Trimming removed 3 bases at V and 9 bases at J, with 24 bases between. This CDR3 has 16 amino acids. CDR3 region: CSVDGLLGRPSIEQFF. The CDR3 bases are TGCAGCGTTGACGGCCTTTTGGGGCGGCCTTCTATTGAGCAGTTCTTC.

This rearrangement joins TRBV5-1 to TRBJ2-3; 13 nucleotides align to TRBD2. This CDR3 is 14 amino acids long. Germline V gene data show CDR1 as SGHRS and CDR2 as YFSETQ. After removal of 7 bases from V and 8 bases from J, the junction contained 7 bases not matched to a gene. The CDR3 sequence is CASQLAGGSGTQYF. The CDR3 nucleotides read TGCGCCAGCCAACTAGCGGGAGGGTCCGGTACGCAGTATTTT.

This clone was recorded at least ten times. The chain is built from TRBV18 and TRBJ1-5; 8 bases agree with TRBD1. Germline V lookup: CDR1 KGHSH, CDR2 LQKENI. J gave up 2 bases and V 5 bases, and 5 bases lay outside the gene matches. CDR3 length: 15 residues. CDR3 sequence reads: CASSTQGAGNQPQHF. Here the CDR3 DNA reads TGTGCCAGCTCAACCCAGGGGGCAGGCAATCAGCCCCAGCATTTT.